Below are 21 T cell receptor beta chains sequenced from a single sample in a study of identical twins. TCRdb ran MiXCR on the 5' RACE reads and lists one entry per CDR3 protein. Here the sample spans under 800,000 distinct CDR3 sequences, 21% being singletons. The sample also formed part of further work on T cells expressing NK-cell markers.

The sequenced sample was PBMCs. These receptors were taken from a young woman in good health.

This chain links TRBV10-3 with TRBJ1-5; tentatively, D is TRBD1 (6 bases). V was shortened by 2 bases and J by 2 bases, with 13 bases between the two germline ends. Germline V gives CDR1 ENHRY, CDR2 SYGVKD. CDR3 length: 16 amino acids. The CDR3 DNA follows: TGTGCCATCAGTGAGGGGGGCGCGAGGGGCAATCAGCCCCAGCATTTT. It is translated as CAISEGGARGNQPQHF.

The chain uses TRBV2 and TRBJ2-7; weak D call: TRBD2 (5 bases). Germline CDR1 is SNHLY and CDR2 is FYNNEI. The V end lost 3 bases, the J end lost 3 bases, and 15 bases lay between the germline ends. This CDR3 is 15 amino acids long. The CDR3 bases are TGTGCCAGCAGTGATCTTCGGGAACTACACTACGAGCAGTACTTC. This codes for CASSDLRELHYEQYF.

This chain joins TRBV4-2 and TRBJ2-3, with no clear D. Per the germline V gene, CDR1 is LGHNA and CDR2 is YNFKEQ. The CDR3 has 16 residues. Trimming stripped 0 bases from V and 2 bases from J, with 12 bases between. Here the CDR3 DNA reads TGTGCCAGCAGCCAAGATACAGACATTTCCACAGATACGCAGTATTTT. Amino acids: CASSQDTDISTDTQYF.

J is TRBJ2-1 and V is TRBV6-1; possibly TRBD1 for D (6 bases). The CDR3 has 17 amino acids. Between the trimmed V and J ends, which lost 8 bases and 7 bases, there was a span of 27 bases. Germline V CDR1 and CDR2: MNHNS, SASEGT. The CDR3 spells CASRTGRGNYKWNEQFF. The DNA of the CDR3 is TGTGCCAGCCGAACGGGCAGGGGAAACTACAAATGGAATGAGCAGTTCTTC.

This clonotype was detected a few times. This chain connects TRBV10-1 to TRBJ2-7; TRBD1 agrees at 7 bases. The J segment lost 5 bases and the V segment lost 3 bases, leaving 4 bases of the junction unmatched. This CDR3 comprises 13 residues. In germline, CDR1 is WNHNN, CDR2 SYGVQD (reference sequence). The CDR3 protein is CASSDGTENEQYF. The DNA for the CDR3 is TGCGCCAGCAGTGACGGGACAGAAAACGAGCAGTACTTC.

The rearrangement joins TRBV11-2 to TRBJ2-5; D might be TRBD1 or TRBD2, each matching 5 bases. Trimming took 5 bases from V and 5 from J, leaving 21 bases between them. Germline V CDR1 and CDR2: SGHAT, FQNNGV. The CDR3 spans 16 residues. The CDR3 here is CASSISGTRGGETQYF. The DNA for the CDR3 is TGTGCCAGCAGCATCTCCGGGACCCGAGGTGGGGAGACCCAGTACTTC. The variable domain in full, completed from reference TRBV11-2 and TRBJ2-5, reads EAGVAQSPRYKIIEKRQSVAFWCNPISGHATLYWYQQILGQGPKLLIQFQNNGVVDDSQLPKDRFSAERLKGVDSTLKIQPAKLEDSAVYLCASSISGTRGGETQYFGPGTRLLVL.

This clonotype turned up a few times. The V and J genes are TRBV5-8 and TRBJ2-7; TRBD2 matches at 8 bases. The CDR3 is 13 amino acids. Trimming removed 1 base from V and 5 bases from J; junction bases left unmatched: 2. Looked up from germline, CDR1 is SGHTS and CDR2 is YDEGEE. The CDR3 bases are TGTGCCAGCAGCTTGACGGGGGGGGACGAGCAGTACTTC. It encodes CASSLTGGDEQYF.

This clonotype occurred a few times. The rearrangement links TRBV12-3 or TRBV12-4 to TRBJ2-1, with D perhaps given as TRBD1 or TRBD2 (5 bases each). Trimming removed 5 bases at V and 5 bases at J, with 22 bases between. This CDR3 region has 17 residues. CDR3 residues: CASSTARTGTWNNEQFF. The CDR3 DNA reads TGTGCCAGCAGTACCGCCCGGACGGGGACCTGGAACAATGAGCAGTTCTTC.

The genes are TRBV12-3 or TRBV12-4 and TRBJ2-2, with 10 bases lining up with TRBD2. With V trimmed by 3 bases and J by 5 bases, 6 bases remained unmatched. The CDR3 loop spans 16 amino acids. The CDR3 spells CASSFPSGSGTGELFF. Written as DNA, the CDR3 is TGTGCCAGCAGTTTCCCTAGCGGGAGTGGGACCGGGGAGCTGTTTTTT.

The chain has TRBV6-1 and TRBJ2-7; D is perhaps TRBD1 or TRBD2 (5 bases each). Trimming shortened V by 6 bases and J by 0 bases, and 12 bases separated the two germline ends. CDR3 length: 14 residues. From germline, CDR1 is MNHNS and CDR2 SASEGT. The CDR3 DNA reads TGTGCCAGCAGGTCCCGGGACCACTCCTACGAGCAGTACTTC. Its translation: CASRSRDHSYEQYF.

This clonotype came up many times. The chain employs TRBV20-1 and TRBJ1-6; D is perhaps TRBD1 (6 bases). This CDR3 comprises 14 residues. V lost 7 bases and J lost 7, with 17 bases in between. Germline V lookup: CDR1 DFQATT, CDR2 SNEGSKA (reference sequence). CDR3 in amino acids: CSVNREFKNSPLHF. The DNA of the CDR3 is TGCAGTGTCAACAGGGAGTTTAAGAATTCACCCCTCCACTTT.

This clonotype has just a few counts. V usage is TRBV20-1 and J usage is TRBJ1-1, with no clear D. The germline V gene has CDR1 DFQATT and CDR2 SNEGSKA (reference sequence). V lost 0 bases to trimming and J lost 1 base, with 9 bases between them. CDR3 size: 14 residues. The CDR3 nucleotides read TGCAGTGCTAGAGATCGGGTAGGGAACACTGAAGCTTTCTTT. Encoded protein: CSARDRVGNTEAFF.

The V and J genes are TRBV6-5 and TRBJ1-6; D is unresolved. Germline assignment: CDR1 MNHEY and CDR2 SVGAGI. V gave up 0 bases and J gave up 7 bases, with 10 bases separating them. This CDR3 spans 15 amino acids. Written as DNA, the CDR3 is TGTGCCAGCAGTTACTCCGTGGGGAACAATTCACCCCTCCACTTT. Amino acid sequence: CASSYSVGNNSPLHF.

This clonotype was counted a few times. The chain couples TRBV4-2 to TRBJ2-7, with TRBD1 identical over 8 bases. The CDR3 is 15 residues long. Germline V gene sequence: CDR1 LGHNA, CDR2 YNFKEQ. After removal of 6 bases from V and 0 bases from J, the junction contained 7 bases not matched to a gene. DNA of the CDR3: TGTGCCAGCAGGTCGGACAGGGCCAGCTCCTACGAGCAGTACTTC. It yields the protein CASRSDRASSYEQYF.

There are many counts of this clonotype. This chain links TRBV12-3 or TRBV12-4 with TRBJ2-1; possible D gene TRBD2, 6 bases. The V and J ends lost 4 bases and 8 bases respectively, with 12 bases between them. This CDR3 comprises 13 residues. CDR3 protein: CASSWTGEDEQFF. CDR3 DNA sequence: TGTGCCAGCAGTTGGACGGGGGAGGATGAGCAGTTCTTC.

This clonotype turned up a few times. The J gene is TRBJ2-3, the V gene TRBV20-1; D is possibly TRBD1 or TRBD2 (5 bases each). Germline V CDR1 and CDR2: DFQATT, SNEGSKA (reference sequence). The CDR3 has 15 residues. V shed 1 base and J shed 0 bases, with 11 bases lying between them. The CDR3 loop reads CSARGGYGSTDTQYF. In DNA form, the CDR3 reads TGCAGTGCTAGAGGGGGGTACGGGAGCACAGATACGCAGTATTTT.

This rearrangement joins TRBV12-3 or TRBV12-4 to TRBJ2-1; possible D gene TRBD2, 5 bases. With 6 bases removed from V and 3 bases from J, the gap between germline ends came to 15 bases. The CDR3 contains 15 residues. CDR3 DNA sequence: TGTGCCAGCAGCCGCGGGCCAACTAGCTACAATGAGCAGTTCTTC. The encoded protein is CASSRGPTSYNEQFF.

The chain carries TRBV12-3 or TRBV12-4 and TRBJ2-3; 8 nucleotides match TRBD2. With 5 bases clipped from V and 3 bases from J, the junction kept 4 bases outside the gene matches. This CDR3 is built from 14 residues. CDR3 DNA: TGTGCCAGCAGTAATAGCGGGGTTACAGATACGCAGTATTTT. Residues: CASSNSGVTDTQYF.

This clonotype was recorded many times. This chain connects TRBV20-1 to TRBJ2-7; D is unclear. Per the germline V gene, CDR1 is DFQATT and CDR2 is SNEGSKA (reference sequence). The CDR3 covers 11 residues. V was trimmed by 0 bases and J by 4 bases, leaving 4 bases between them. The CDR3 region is CSARDQYEQYF. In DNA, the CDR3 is TGCAGTGCTAGAGATCAGTACGAGCAGTACTTC.

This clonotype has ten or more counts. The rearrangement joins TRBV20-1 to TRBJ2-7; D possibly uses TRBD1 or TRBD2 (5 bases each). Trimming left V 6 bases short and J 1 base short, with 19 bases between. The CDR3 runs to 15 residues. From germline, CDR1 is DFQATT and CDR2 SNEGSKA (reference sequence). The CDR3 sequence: CSALEGSLESYEQYF. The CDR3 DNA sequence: TGCAGTGCCCTAGAGGGGTCCCTTGAATCCTACGAGCAGTACTTC.

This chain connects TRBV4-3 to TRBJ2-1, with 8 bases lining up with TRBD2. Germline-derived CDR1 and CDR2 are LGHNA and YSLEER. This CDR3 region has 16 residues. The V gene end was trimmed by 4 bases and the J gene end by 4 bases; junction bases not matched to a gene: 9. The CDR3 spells CASSPGGGLAYNEQFF. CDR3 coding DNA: TGCGCCAGCAGCCCCGGAGGAGGACTAGCTTACAATGAGCAGTTCTTC.